The T cell receptor (beta chain) described here comes from a study of cytomegalovirus exposure and HLA in healthy donors. This clone was seen a few times. Its antigen remains unidentified. The CDR3 extends over 15 amino acids. V was cut by 3 bases and J by 3 bases, with 12 bases left in between. The germline V gene encodes CDR1 SGDLS and CDR2 YYNGEE. The PCR was carried out with 60 Vbeta primers and 13 Jbeta primers. Generated by immunoSEQ multiplex PCR, the TCRdb table keeps only in-frame clones and is missing some. The sample includes 200,000 to 250,000 clones, roughly 80% of them seen just once. Findings of the study overall: 16,951 TCR beta sequences were associated with HLA alleles at 0.05 false discovery rate in a later analysis. Sequence variants that were highly shared formed a cluster that was likely a sequencing artifact. Researchers reported from a later analysis that most CMV-associated TCR beta chains appeared HLA-restricted. Earlier analysis looked at TCR beta V segments, and most were productive about 90% or about 30% of the time.

The chain links TRBV9 to TRBJ2-2, with D perhaps matching TRBD2 (6 bases). Sequenced material: PBMCs. The TCR comes from a man in his forties or fifties in good health and CMV-seronegative. The CDR3 spells CASSGRREHTGELFF. The CDR3 nucleotides are TGTGCCAGCAGCGGTCGGCGGGAACACACCGGGGAGCTGTTTTTT.